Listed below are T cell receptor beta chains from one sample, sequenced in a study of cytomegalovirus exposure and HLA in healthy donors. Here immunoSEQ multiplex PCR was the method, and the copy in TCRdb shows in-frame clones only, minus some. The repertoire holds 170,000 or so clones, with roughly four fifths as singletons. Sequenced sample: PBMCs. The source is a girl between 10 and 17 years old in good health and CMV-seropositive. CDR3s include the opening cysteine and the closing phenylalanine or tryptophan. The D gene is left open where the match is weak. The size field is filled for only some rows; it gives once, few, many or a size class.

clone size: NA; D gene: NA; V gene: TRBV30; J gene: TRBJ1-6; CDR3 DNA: TGTGCCTGGAGTGTGGGGTCCATGGAGGGCAATTCACCCCTCCACTTT; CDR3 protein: CAWSVGSMEGNSPLHF
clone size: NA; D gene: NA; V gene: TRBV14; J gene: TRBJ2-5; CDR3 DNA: TGTGCCAGCAGCCAAGAAATCGTCAGCCAAGAGACCCAGTACTTC; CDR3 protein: CASSQEIVSQETQYF
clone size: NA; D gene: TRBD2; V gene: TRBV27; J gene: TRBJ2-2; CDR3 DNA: TGTGCCAGCAGTGCCGGACTAGAGGTCGGGGAGCTGTTTTTT; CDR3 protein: CASSAGLEVGELFF
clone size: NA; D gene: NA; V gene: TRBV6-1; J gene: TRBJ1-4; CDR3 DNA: TGTGCCAGCGGGATCCTCCGGGGGAGTAATGAAAAACTGTTTTTT; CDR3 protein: CASGILRGSNEKLFF
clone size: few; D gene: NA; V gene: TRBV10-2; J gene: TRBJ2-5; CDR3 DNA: TGCGCCAGCAGTGGAAGGGAGAGCAGGACCCAGTACTTC; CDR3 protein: CASSGRESRTQYF
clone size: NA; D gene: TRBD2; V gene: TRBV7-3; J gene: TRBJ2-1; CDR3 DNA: TGTGCCAGCAGCCTAAATGGCGGGAGCTCCTACAATGAGCAGTTCTTC; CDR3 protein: CASSLNGGSSYNEQFF
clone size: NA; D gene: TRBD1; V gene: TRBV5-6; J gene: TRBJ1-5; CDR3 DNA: TGTGCCAGCAGCCGGACAGGGTATAGCAATCAGCCCCAGCATTTT; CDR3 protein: CASSRTGYSNQPQHF
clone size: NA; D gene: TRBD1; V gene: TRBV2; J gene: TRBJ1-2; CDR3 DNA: TGTGCCAGTTGGGACAGGGGAGGCTATGGCTACACCTTC; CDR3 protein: CASWDRGGYGYTF
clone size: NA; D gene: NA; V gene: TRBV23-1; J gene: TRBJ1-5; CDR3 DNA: TGCGCCAGCAGTCACATGGGAACAGGGATCCGTCAGCCCCAGCATTTT; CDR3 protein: CASSHMGTGIRQPQHF
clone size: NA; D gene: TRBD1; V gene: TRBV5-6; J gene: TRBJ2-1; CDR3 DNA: TGTGCCAGCAGCTCACTGACAGGGGCCGAAAACAATGAGCAGTTCTTC; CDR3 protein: CASSSLTGAENNEQFF
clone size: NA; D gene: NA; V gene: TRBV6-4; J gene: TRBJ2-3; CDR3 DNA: TGTGCCAGCAGTGACTCTTGGGGGGCAGATACGCAGTATTTT; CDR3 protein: CASSDSWGADTQYF
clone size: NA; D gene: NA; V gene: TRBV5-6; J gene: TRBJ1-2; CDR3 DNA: TGTGCCAGCAGCTTGGAAGGCAGGGCGCAAGGCTACACCTTC; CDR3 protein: CASSLEGRAQGYTF
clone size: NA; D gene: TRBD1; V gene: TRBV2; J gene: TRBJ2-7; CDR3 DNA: TGTGCCAGCAGTGGAAACAGGGGCAACTCCTACGAGCAGTACTTC; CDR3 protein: CASSGNRGNSYEQYF
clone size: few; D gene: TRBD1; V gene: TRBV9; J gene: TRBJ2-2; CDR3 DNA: TGTGCCAGCAGCCAAAGGGGGCCCGCCGGGGAGCTGTTTTTT; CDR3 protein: CASSQRGPAGELFF
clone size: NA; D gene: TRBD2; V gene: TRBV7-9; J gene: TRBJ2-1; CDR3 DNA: TGTGCCAGCAGCTCTATAGCGGGGGGGCACCATGAGCAGTTCTTC; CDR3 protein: CASSSIAGGHHEQFF
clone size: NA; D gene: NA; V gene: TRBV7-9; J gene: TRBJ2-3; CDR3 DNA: TGTGCCAGCAGCTTAGTTGGCGGCGGGGTGCCCCCAGATACGCAGTATTTT; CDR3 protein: CASSLVGGGVPPDTQYF
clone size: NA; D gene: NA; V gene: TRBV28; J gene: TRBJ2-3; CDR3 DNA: TGTGCCAGCAGTTCCATCGCTCTAAGCACAGATACGCAGTATTTT; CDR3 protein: CASSSIALSTDTQYF
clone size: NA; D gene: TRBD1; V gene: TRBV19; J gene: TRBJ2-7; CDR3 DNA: TGTGCCAGCCTCCCTGGGGACAGGCTCCACGAGCAGTACTTC; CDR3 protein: CASLPGDRLHEQYF
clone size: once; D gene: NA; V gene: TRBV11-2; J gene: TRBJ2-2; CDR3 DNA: TGTGCCAGCAGCTGGAGCAGGGTTACCGGGGAGCTGTTTTTT; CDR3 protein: CASSWSRVTGELFF
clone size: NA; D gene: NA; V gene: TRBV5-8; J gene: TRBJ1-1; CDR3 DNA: TGTGCCAGCAGCTTAAAGGGGCCGAACACTGAAGCTTTCTTT; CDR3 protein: CASSLKGPNTEAFF
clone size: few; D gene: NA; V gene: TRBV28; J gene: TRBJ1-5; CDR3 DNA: TGTGCCAGCAGTTTATTCCCAGGGGACCCGCCCCAGCATTTT; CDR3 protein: CASSLFPGDPPQHF
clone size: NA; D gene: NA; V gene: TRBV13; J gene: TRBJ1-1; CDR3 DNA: TGTGCCAGCAGCTTAAACGAGGGCCCCACTGAAGCTTTCTTT; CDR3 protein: CASSLNEGPTEAFF
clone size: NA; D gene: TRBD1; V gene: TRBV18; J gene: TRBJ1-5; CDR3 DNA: TGTGCCAGCTCACCCCGGACAGGGGAGCCCGATAGCAATCAGCCCCAGCATTTT; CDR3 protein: CASSPRTGEPDSNQPQHF
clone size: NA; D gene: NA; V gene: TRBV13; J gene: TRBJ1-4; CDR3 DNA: TGTGCCAGCAGCGACCGGGGGGCGGCGGAAAAACTGTTTTTT; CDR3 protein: CASSDRGAAEKLFF
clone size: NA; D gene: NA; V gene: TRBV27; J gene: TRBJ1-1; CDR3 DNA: TGTGCCAGCGCCAACCCCGGGGTGGTCACTGAAGCTTTCTTT; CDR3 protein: CASANPGVVTEAFF
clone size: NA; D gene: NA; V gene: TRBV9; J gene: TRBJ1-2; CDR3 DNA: TGTGCCAGCAGCGTCCACCAAGGGGGTTGGAGCTATGGCTACACCTTC; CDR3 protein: CASSVHQGGWSYGYTF
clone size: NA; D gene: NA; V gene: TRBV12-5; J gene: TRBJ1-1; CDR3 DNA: TGTGCTAGTCTGATAGGGGTCACTGAAGCTTTCTTT; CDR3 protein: CASLIGVTEAFF
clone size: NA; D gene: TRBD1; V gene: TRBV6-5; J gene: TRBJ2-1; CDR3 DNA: TGTGCCAGCAGTGGCGGACAGGGGTTGAATGAGCAGTTCTTC; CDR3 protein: CASSGGQGLNEQFF
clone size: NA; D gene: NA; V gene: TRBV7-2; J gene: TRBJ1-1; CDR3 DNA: TGTGCCAGCAGCTTCAGGGAAGTGAACACTGAAGCTTTCTTT; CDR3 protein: CASSFREVNTEAFF
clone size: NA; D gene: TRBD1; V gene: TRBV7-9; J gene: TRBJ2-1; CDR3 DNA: TGTGCCAGCGAGCTAGCGAGCGGGACAGGGGGCCACAATGAGCAGTTCTTC; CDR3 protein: CASELASGTGGHNEQFF
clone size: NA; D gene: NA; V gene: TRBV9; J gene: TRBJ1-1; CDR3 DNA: TGTGCCAGCAGCGCCACCCAAGGAGGGAACACTGAAGCTTTCTTT; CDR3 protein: CASSATQGGNTEAFF
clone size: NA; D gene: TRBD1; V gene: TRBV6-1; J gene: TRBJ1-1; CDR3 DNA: TGTGCCGGCAGGACGGACAGGGGGCGTAACACTGAAGCTTTCTTT; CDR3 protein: CAGRTDRGRNTEAFF
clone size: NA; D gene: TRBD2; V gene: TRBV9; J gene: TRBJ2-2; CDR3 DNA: TGTGCCAGCAGCGGCGGGGGGCGCGGCTGGACCGGGGAGCTGTTTTTT; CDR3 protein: CASSGGGRGWTGELFF
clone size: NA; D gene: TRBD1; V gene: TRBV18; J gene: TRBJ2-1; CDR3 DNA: TGTGCCAGCTCACCCCGACCGGGACAGGGGAATGAGCAGTTCTTC; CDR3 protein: CASSPRPGQGNEQFF
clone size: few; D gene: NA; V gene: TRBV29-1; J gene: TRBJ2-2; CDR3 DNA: TGCAGCGTTGAAGATGTACAGGCCCGTCCCGGGGAGCTGTTTTTT; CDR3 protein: CSVEDVQARPGELFF
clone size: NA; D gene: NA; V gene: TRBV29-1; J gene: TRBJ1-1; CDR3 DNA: TGCAGCGTTGAAGTCCCAGGGATGTTGAACACTGAAGCTTTCTTT; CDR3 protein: CSVEVPGMLNTEAFF
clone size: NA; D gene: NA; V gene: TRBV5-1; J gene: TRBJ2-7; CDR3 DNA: TGCGCCAGCAGCAGGGAGGCCTCCTACGAGCAGTACTTC; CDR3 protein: CASSREASYEQYF
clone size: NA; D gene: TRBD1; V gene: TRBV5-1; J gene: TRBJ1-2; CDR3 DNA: TGCGCCAGCAGCCCTGGACAGGGGCGCTACACCTTC; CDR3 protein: CASSPGQGRYTF
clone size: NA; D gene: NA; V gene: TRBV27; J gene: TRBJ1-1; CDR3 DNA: TGTGCCAGCAGTTTACGCGATTCGAACACTGAAGCTTTCTTT; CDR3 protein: CASSLRDSNTEAFF
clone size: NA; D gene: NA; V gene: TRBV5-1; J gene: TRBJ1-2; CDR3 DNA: TGCGCCAGCAGCTTGGCCGTTGGGGAGGGTGACTATGGCTACACCTTC; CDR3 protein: CASSLAVGEGDYGYTF
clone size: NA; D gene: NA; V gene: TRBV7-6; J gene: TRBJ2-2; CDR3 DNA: TGTGCCAGCAGCTTGTCGACACCCGCGAACACCGGGGAGCTGTTTTTT; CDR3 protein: CASSLSTPANTGELFF
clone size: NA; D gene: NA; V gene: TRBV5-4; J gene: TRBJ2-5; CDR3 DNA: TGTGCCAGCAGCTTGGCCCGGGGTAGGGGGAGTGGAGAGACCCAGTACTTC; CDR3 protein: CASSLARGRGSGETQYF
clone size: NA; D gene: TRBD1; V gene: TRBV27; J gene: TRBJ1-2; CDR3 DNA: TGTGCCAGCAGTTCCTTACAGGGGGCCTCACCATATGGCTACACCTTC; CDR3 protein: CASSSLQGASPYGYTF
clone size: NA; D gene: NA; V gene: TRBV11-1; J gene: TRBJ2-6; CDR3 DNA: TGTGCCAGCAGCTCCGGCCGGGACACCAGGTCAGGGGCCAACGTCCTGACTTTC; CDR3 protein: CASSSGRDTRSGANVLTF
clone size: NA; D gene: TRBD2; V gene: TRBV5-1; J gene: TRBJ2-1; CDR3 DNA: TGCGCCAGCAGAGCGGGGGGGCCGGTAAATGAGCAGTTCTTC; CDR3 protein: CASRAGGPVNEQFF
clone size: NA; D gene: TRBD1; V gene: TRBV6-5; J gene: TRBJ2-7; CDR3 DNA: TGTGCCAGCAGTTACACTACAGGGGATGTGCAGTACTTC; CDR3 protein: CASSYTTGDVQYF
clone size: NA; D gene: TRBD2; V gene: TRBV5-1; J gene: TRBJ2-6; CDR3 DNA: TGCGCCAGCAGCTCGGGGGGAGCTGGGGCCAACGTCCTGACTTTC; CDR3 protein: CASSSGGAGANVLTF
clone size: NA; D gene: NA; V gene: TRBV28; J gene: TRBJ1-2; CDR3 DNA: TGTGCCAGCAGTAAGAGGGGCTACACCTTC; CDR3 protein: CASSKRGYTF
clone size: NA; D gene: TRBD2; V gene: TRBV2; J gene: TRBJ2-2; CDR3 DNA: TGTGCCAGCCACCAGGGAGGGTCCGGGGAGCTGTTTTTT; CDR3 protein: CASHQGGSGELFF